Below are 22 T cell receptor beta chains sequenced from a single sample in a study of blood T cell repertoires in COVID-19. Sequenced by immunoSEQ multiplex PCR; TCRdb stores in-frame clones only, minus some. The table records around 250,000 clones, around 84% of them present only once. The sequencing input was peripheral blood. These receptors were taken from a woman aged 18-30 years with acute or convalescent COVID-19.

This rearrangement joins TRBV7-6 to TRBJ1-6; 7 bases match TRBD1. V shed 5 bases and J 0 bases; nucleotides not matched to a gene: 7. This CDR3 has 17 residues. Germline lookup yields CDR1 SGHVS and CDR2 FNYEAQ. The chain's CDR3 is CASSPQTGSSYNSPLHF. In DNA form, the CDR3 reads TGTGCCAGCAGCCCGCAGACAGGGAGCTCCTATAATTCACCCCTCCACTTT.

The CDR3 spells CASSPPELANEQFF. CDR3 nucleotides: TGTGCCAGCAGCCCGCCAGAGTTAGCGAATGAGCAGTTCTTC. The chain carries TRBV3-1 (or the pseudogene TRBV3-2) and TRBJ2-1, with D tentatively TRBD2 (5 bases). The CDR3 has 14 residues. CDR1 is LGHDT, CDR2 YNNKEL, per germline (reference sequence). The V and J ends lost 4 bases and 7 bases respectively, with 14 bases between them.

The chain combines TRBV28 with TRBJ2-7; a possible D gene is TRBD2 (6 bases). Germline V CDR1 and CDR2: MDHEN, SYDVKM. The CDR3 sequence is 14 residues long. V lost 5 bases and J lost 0, with 11 bases in between. CDR3 in DNA: TGTGCCAGCAGTCGTTCGGGAGCCTCCTACGAGCAGTACTTC. Protein product: CASSRSGASYEQYF.

The genes are TRBV29-1 and TRBJ1-1; 7 nucleotides line up with TRBD1. V was pared by 7 bases and J by 5 bases, with 7 bases of the junction left unmatched. Per germline, CDR1 SQVTM and CDR2 ANQGSEA. The CDR3 is made up of 12 amino acids. Written as DNA, the CDR3 is TGCAGCGGCGCAGGGGGGTTGACTGAAGCTTTCTTT. It encodes CSGAGGLTEAFF.

The chain couples TRBV6-5 to TRBJ2-7, with 9 bases matching TRBD2. CDR1 MNHEY and CDR2 SVGAGI come from the germline V gene. V was clipped by 6 bases and J by 0 bases; unmatched bases: 6. The CDR3 runs 15 residues. The CDR3 loop reads CASRLSGGASYEQYF. The CDR3 DNA sequence: TGTGCCAGCAGACTTAGCGGGGGCGCCTCCTACGAGCAGTACTTC.

The chain combines TRBV10-3 with TRBJ1-4, with D perhaps TRBD1 (6 bases). Germline assignment: CDR1 ENHRY and CDR2 SYGVKD. The CDR3 has 14 amino acids. The V gene lost 4 bases and the J gene lost 3 bases, with 9 bases spanning the gap. The CDR3: CAISAGAANEKLFF. The DNA of the CDR3 is TGTGCCATCAGTGCAGGGGCAGCTAATGAAAAACTGTTTTTT.

The chain joins TRBV2 to TRBJ1-1; D gene ambiguous. The V end lost 2 bases, the J end lost 3 bases, and 7 bases lay between the germline ends. The germline V gene has CDR1 SNHLY and CDR2 FYNNEI. The CDR3 is 13 amino acids. The CDR3 is CASSEMRDTEAFF. CDR3 DNA: TGTGCCAGCAGTGAAATGAGGGACACTGAAGCTTTCTTT.

The gene calls are TRBV19 and TRBJ1-5; TRBD1 is a possible D gene (6 bases). Germline CDR1 reads LNHDA; CDR2 reads SQIVND (reference sequence). CDR3 length: 14 residues. V was shortened by 2 bases and J by 8 bases, with 13 bases between the two germline ends. In DNA, the CDR3 is TGTGCCAGTAGTATAAACCCCAGGGGTAAGCCCCAGCATTTT. This sequence encodes CASSINPRGKPQHF.

This clone was picked up a small number of times. This rearrangement joins TRBV11-2 to TRBJ1-5, with TRBD1 as a possible D gene (6 bases). Germline CDR1 reads SGHAT; CDR2 reads FQNNGV. The ends were cut back, 5 bases at V and 6 bases at J, with 11 bases in the middle. This CDR3 has 13 residues. The CDR3 DNA reads as TGTGCCAGCAGCCGCCAGGGGAGTCAGCCCCAGCATTTT. The encoded protein is CASSRQGSQPQHF. The full variable domain, in which reference TRBV11-2 and TRBJ1-5 provide the parts outside the CDR3, is EAGVAQSPRYKIIEKRQSVAFWCNPISGHATLYWYQQILGQGPKLLIQFQNNGVVDDSQLPKDRFSAERLKGVDSTLKIQPAKLEDSAVYLCASSRQGSQPQHFGDGTRLSIL.

The chain combines TRBV5-1 with TRBJ1-1; no clear D gene. This CDR3 has 13 amino acids. Per germline, CDR1 SGHRS and CDR2 YFSETQ. Trimming removed 5 bases from V and 2 bases from J, with 10 bases in between. The CDR3 spells CASSPTANTEAFF. The CDR3 nucleotides read TGCGCCAGCAGTCCCACAGCAAACACTGAAGCTTTCTTT. The entire variable domain, with the rest obtained from reference TRBV5-1 and TRBJ1-1, is as follows: KAGVTQTPRYLIKTRGQQVTLSCSPISGHRSVSWYQQTPGQGLQFLFEYFSETQRNKGNFPGRFSGRQFSNSRSEMNVSTLELGDSALYLCASSPTANTEAFFGQGTRLTVV.

This sequence joins TRBV7-9 and TRBJ2-7, with TRBD1 matching over 7 bases. The V gene end was trimmed by 5 bases and the J gene end by 11 bases; junction bases not matched to a gene: 9. This CDR3 comprises 12 residues. Germline V gene sequence: CDR1 SEHNR, CDR2 FQNEAQ (reference sequence). The CDR3 reads CASSLDRAGEYF. CDR3 nucleotide sequence: TGTGCCAGCAGCCTCGACAGGGCAGGGGAGTACTTC.

This rearrangement joins TRBV19 to TRBJ1-5, with TRBD1 identical over 8 bases. The germline V gene has CDR1 LNHDA and CDR2 SQIVND (reference sequence). The CDR3 covers 12 residues. Trimming at V came to 6 bases and at J to 5 bases, leaving 0 bases not matched to a gene. In DNA form, the CDR3 reads TGTGCCAGTAGGACAGGGGATCAGCCCCAGCATTTT. It specifies CASRTGDQPQHF.

Only one count was recorded for this clone. J is TRBJ2-2 and V is TRBV30; no clear D. The V end was cut by 3 bases, the J end by 3 bases, with 5 bases between. The CDR3 runs to 12 residues. Germline V CDR1 and CDR2: GTSNPN, SVGIG (reference sequence). The CDR3 region is CAWSPYTGELFF. CDR3 nucleotides: TGTGCCTGGAGCCCCTACACCGGGGAGCTGTTTTTT.

The rearrangement links TRBV19 to TRBJ1-3; 7 bases align to TRBD1. The CDR3 contains 17 residues. V dropped 1 base and J dropped 0; count of bases not matched to a gene: 6. Germline V gene sequence: CDR1 LNHDA, CDR2 SQIVND (reference sequence). The CDR3 spells CASSIVGGASSGNTIYF. CDR3 DNA sequence: TGTGCCAGTAGTATAGTAGGGGGCGCAAGCTCTGGAAACACCATATATTTT.

This clone has a handful of counts. V is TRBV3-1 (or the pseudogene TRBV3-2) and J is TRBJ1-4; unclear D gene. Germline V gene lookup returns CDR1 LGHDT and CDR2 YNNKEL (reference sequence). The V end lost 5 bases, the J end lost 8 bases, and 12 bases lay between the germline ends. The CDR3 length is 13 residues. The CDR3, as DNA: TGTGCCAGCAGCGATCGAACCAGAGAAAAACTGTTTTTT. Translation: CASSDRTREKLFF.

The chain carries TRBV28 and TRBJ2-5; 8 positions agree with TRBD1. CDR1 MDHEN and CDR2 SYDVKM come from the germline V gene. CDR3 length equals 15 residues. J was trimmed by 5 bases and V by 2 bases; bases with no gene match: 7. The CDR3 coding sequence is TGTGCCAGCAGTTTAGTTGGACAGGGAAGGGAGACCCAGTACTTC. This encodes CASSLVGQGRETQYF.

This clone was counted once. V usage is TRBV7-2 and J usage is TRBJ2-1; D perhaps matches TRBD1 (5 bases). Germline CDR1 and CDR2: SGHTA and FQGNSA. The CDR3 spans 14 residues. Trimming cost V 3 bases and J 9 bases, with 15 bases left between them. The CDR3 here is CASSFGAVYTEQFF. DNA for the CDR3: TGTGCCAGCAGCTTTGGGGCAGTATATACTGAGCAGTTCTTC.

V is TRBV30 and J is TRBJ1-4, with 8 bases lining up with TRBD1. Germline lookup yields CDR1 GTSNPN and CDR2 SVGIG (reference sequence). The V gene end was trimmed by 4 bases and the J gene end by 8 bases; junction bases not matched to a gene: 12. This CDR3 has 15 amino acids. The CDR3 sequence: CAWTTRTGFNEKLFF. DNA for the CDR3: TGTGCCTGGACAACTAGGACAGGGTTTAACGAAAAACTGTTTTTT.

The rearrangement joins TRBV18 to TRBJ2-1, with D tentatively TRBD1 (5 bases). V shed 1 base and J shed 4 bases, with 11 bases lying between them. Germline V gene data show CDR1 as KGHSH and CDR2 as LQKENI. CDR3 size: 15 residues. CDR3 in amino acids: CASSPLPTEYNEQFF. The CDR3 bases are TGTGCCAGCTCACCACTACCGACAGAGTACAATGAGCAGTTCTTC.

The V and J genes are TRBV4-3 and TRBJ2-7, with 7 bases lining up with TRBD1. Trimming took 5 bases from V and 3 from J; bases not matched to a gene: 4. CDR3 length: 13 amino acids. Germline V lookup: CDR1 LGHNA, CDR2 YSLEER. The CDR3 coding sequence is TGCGCCAGCAGCGGGGGACAGCACTACGAGCAGTACTTC. It is translated as CASSGGQHYEQYF.

This chain links TRBV6-5 with TRBJ2-3; 12 nucleotides line up with TRBD2. The V segment lost 11 bases and the J segment 2 bases; nucleotides outside the gene matches: 5. Germline V CDR1 and CDR2: MNHEY, SVGAGI. CDR3 length: 14 amino acids. The DNA of the CDR3 is TGTGCCTCCCGACTAGCGGGGGCCACAGATACGCAGTATTTT. It is translated as CASRLAGATDTQYF.

J is TRBJ2-2 and V is TRBV28; 8 bases are a match to TRBD1. The CDR3 sequence is 17 residues long. J was trimmed by 6 bases and V by 3 bases; bases with no gene match: 12. Looked up from germline, CDR1 is MDHEN and CDR2 is SYDVKM. The CDR3 loop is CASSFPGGLGRAGELFF. In nucleotides, the CDR3 is TGTGCCAGCAGTTTTCCAGGGGGCCTAGGTAGGGCCGGGGAGCTGTTTTTT.